The present entry profiles one TCR beta chain with its context. A J-beta primer mix and a sample-barcoded 5' primer were used in a second PCR of about 7 to 12 cycles. TCRdb ran MiXCR on the 5' RACE reads and lists one entry per CDR3 protein. The sample lists over 1,300,000 distinct CDR3 sequences, around 59% occurring once. This sample is part of a study of blood T cells in healthy people across ages. Between the trimmed V and J ends, which lost 2 bases and 4 bases, there was a span of 3 bases. The CDR3 loop spans 11 amino acids. This clonotype was obtained from a man aged 18 to 29 in good health. The gene calls are TRBV12-3 or TRBV12-4 and TRBJ2-7, with unresolved D. Sequences were obtained from blood. The CDR3 bases are TGTGCCAGCAGTTTAAAGTACGAGCAGTACTTC. Translated, it gives CASSLKYEQYF.